Shown below are 15 T cell receptor beta chains from a single sample sequenced in a study of CD4+ T cells in melanoma. Sequencing used immunoSEQ multiplex PCR; TCRdb keeps in-frame clones, though not all of them. Among 11,000 to 15,000 clones listed, about 70% were seen once. Sequencing was performed on cells from a culture (not recorded whether cultured in vitro). These receptors were collected from a human donor with melanoma.

The V call is TRBV6-6, the J call TRBJ2-7; TRBD2 might be the D (5 bases). Germline assignment: CDR1 MNHNY and CDR2 SVGAGI (reference sequence). Trimming left V 10 bases short and J 3 bases short, with 16 bases between. CDR3 length: 13 amino acids. DNA for the CDR3: TGTGCCACTAGCTACCCCGGAGACTACGAGCAGTACTTC. Translated: CATSYPGDYEQYF.

In its sample, this clone was seen a few times. The CDR3 spells CASSERDPVTSSYNEQFF. The CDR3 nucleotides read TGTGCCAGCAGTGAACGGGACCCAGTTACAAGCTCCTACAATGAGCAGTTCTTC. The rearrangement links TRBV2 to TRBJ2-1; D may be TRBD1 or TRBD2 (5 bases each). The CDR3 spans 18 residues. With 2 bases removed from V and 0 bases from J, the gap between germline ends came to 17 bases. CDR1 is SNHLY and CDR2 is FYNNEI in the germline V gene.

This clone was picked up a small number of times. The chain uses TRBV9 and TRBJ1-2; D not certain. The CDR3 totals 14 residues. Per germline, CDR1 SGDLS and CDR2 YYNGEE. V lost 0 bases, J lost 3 bases, and 9 bases lay in between. The CDR3 spells CASSVALTDYGYTF. In nucleotides, the CDR3 is TGTGCCAGCAGCGTAGCTTTGACGGACTATGGCTACACCTTC.

The chain is built from TRBV5-1 and TRBJ1-2; no definite D call. V lost 0 bases and J lost 0, with 15 bases in between. This CDR3 spans 17 amino acids. Germline V gene sequence: CDR1 SGHRS, CDR2 YFSETQ. CDR3 region: CASSLVAQVGTNYGYTF. The CDR3 nucleotides read TGCGCCAGCAGCTTGGTAGCTCAAGTGGGGACTAACTATGGCTACACCTTC.

This clone was detected once. CDR3: CAWTDWYGYTF. The DNA for the CDR3 is TGTGCCTGGACAGACTGGTATGGCTACACCTTC. The V gene is TRBV30, the J gene TRBJ1-2; no firm D call. This CDR3 spans 11 amino acids. CDR1 is GTSNPN and CDR2 is SVGIG in the germline V gene (reference sequence). V lost 4 bases, J lost 5 bases, and 8 bases lay in between.

This chain links TRBV7-3 with TRBJ2-7, with a weak D call TRBD2 (6 bases). Trimming left V 2 bases short and J 7 bases short, with 12 bases between. Germline CDR1 SGHTA, CDR2 FQGTGA. The CDR3 loop spans 13 amino acids. CDR3 loop: CASSLGRRREQYF. The CDR3 region has the DNA TGTGCCAGCAGCTTAGGGAGGCGGAGGGAGCAGTACTTC.

This clone was recorded a few times. The V call is TRBV14, the J call TRBJ1-2; 8 nucleotides align to TRBD1. In germline, CDR1 is SGHDN, CDR2 FVKESK. V lost 4 bases and J lost 0; bases outside the gene matches: 7. This CDR3 is 16 amino acids long. CDR3 protein: CASSPQDRVANYGYTF. The CDR3 DNA is TGTGCCAGCAGCCCCCAGGACAGGGTAGCTAACTATGGCTACACCTTC.

V is TRBV19 and J is TRBJ2-3, with unresolved D. Germline V gene data show CDR1 as LNHDA and CDR2 as SQIVND (reference sequence). This CDR3 contains 14 residues. V was pared by 5 bases and J by 0 bases, with 9 bases between. DNA for the CDR3: TGTGCCAGTAGTGCTACGGACAGCACAGATACGCAGTATTTT. Encoded protein: CASSATDSTDTQYF.

The chain carries TRBV29-1 and TRBJ1-2, with 7 bases aligning to TRBD1. V lost 8 bases to trimming and J lost 7 bases; unmatched junction nucleotides: 10. The germline V gene has CDR1 SQVTM and CDR2 ANQGSEA. The CDR3 is 12 residues long. The CDR3 nucleotides are TGCAGCATAGGGGGCGGATCGTTTGGCTACACCTTC. Translating gives CSIGGGSFGYTF.

V usage is TRBV5-1 and J usage is TRBJ2-1, with D perhaps matching TRBD2 (5 bases). V was trimmed by 4 bases and J by 0 bases, leaving 14 bases between them. This CDR3 region has 16 residues. In germline, CDR1 is SGHRS, CDR2 YFSETQ. CDR3 sequence reads: CASSPRAGSSYNEQFF. CDR3 bases: TGCGCCAGCAGCCCCCGGGCTGGGAGCTCCTACAATGAGCAGTTCTTC.

The V gene is TRBV6-5, the J gene TRBJ1-5, with D possibly TRBD1 on 6 matching bases. CDR1 MNHEY and CDR2 SVGAGI come from the germline V gene. Trimming removed 7 bases from V and 1 base from J, with 11 bases in between. The CDR3 covers 14 residues. Written as DNA, the CDR3 is TGTGCCAGCAATCCGGACAGAAGCAATCAGCCCCAGCATTTT. This gives the protein CASNPDRSNQPQHF.

V gene TRBV11-3 combines with J gene TRBJ2-7; 7 bases are a match to TRBD1. The CDR3 loop spans 14 amino acids. Germline values: CDR1 SGHNT, CDR2 YENEEA. J was trimmed by 3 bases and V by 5 bases; bases with no gene match: 7. CDR3 coding DNA: TGTGCCAGCAGCCCCGACAGGGACGACTACGAGCAGTACTTC. It is translated as CASSPDRDDYEQYF.

CDR3 nucleotides: TGTGCCAGCAGCTTAGATATGAGCTACGAGCAGTACTTC. As protein: CASSLDMSYEQYF. V usage is TRBV5-6 and J usage is TRBJ2-7; D ambiguous. CDR3 length: 13 residues. In germline, CDR1 is SGHDT, CDR2 YYEEEE. V lost 2 bases, J lost 3 bases, and 9 bases lay in between.

This chain joins TRBV5-6 and TRBJ1-2; D may be TRBD1 (5 bases). The V and J ends lost 4 bases and 7 bases respectively, with 14 bases between them. The CDR3 has 13 amino acids. The germline V gene has CDR1 SGHDT and CDR2 YYEEEE. CDR3 region: CASSPDSVGGYTF. The CDR3 DNA reads TGTGCCAGCAGCCCTGACAGTGTAGGTGGCTACACCTTC.

V gene TRBV5-4 combines with J gene TRBJ1-2, with a tentative D call TRBD1 (5 bases). CDR3 size: 16 residues. Germline CDR1 SGHNT, CDR2 YYREEE (reference sequence). Deletions cut 2 bases from V and 4 bases from J, with 18 bases between. CDR3 bases: TGTGCCAGCAGCTTTCCTCGAGGGGAGGACGGCTATGGCTACACCTTC. Translation: CASSFPRGEDGYGYTF.